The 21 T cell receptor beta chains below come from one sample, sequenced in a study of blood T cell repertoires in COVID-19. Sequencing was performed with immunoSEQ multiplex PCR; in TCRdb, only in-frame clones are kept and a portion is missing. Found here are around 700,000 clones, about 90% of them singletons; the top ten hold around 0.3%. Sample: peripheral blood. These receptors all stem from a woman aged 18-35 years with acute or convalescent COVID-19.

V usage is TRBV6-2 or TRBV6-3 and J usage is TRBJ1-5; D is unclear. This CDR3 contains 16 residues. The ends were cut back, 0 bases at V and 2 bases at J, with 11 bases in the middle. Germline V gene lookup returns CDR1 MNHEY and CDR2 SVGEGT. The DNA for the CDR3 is TGTGCCAGCAGTTACTCGAGTCGTGTAGGCAATCAGCCCCAGCATTTT. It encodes CASSYSSRVGNQPQHF.

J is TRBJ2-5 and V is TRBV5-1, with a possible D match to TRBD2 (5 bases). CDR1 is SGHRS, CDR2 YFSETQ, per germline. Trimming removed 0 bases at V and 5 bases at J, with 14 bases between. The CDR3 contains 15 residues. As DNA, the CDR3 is TGCGCCAGCAGCTTGGACGGTCAGAGGGTGGAGACCCAGTACTTC. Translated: CASSLDGQRVETQYF.

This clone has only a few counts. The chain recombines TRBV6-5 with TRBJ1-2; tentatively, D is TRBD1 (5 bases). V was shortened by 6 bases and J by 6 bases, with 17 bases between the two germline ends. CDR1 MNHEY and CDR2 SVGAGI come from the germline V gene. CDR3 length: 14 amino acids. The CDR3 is CASRYIPGGNGYTF. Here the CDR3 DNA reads TGTGCCAGCAGATACATCCCCGGGGGGAATGGCTACACCTTC.

Written as DNA, the CDR3 is TGTGCCAGCAAATGGGACAGCAAGAACACTGAAGCTTTCTTT. This codes for CASKWDSKNTEAFF. The chain employs TRBV6-5 and TRBJ1-1, with 7 nucleotides matching TRBD1. In germline, CDR1 is MNHEY, CDR2 SVGAGI. The CDR3 is 14 residues long. V lost 7 bases and J lost 1; bases outside the gene matches: 6.

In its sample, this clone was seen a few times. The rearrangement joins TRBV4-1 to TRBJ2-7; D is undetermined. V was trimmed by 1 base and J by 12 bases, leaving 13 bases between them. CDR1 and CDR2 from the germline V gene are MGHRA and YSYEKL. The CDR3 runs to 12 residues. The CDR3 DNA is TGCGCCAGCAGCCAAGTTTCGGGTCGAATGTACTTC. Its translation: CASSQVSGRMYF.

Here the CDR3 reads CASSEVLAGGYEQYF. In DNA, the CDR3 is TGTGCCAGCAGTGAAGTCTTAGCGGGGGGATACGAGCAGTACTTC. V and J are TRBV2 and TRBJ2-7; the match to TRBD2 covers 10 bases. The germline CDR1 and CDR2 sequences are SNHLY and FYNNEI. The CDR3 is 15 amino acids. V lost 1 base, J lost 4 bases, and 4 bases stayed unmatched.

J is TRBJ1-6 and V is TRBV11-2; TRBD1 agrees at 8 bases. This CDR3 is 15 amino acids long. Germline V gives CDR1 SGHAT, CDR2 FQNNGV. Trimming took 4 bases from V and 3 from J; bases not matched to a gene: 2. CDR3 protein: CASSSGQGYNSPLHF. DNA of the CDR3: TGTGCCAGCAGCTCTGGACAGGGCTATAATTCACCCCTCCACTTT.

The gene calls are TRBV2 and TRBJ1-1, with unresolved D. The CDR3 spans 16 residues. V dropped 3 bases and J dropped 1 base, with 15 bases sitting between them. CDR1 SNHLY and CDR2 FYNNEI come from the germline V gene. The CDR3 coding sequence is TGTGCCAGCAGTGATTTCGGTCCAATCGCGAACACTGAAGCTTTCTTT. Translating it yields CASSDFGPIANTEAFF.

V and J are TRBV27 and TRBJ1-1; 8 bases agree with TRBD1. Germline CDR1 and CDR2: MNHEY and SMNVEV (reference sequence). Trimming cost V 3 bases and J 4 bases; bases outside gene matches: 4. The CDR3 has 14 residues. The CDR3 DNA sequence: TGTGCCAGCAGTTTTCAGGGGGCTGGCACTGAAGCTTTCTTT. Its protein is CASSFQGAGTEAFF.

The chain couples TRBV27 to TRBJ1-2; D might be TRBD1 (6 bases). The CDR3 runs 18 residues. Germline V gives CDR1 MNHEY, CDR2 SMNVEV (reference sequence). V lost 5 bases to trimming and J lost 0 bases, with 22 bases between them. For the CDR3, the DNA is TGTGCCAGCAGTCTCGCCTGGGGGGGGGCTGAAGCTAACTATGGCTACACCTTC. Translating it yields CASSLAWGGAEANYGYTF.

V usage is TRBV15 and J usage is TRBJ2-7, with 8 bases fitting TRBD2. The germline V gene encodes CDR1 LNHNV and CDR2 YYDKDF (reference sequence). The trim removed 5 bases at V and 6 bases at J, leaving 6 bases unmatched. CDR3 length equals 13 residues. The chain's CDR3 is CATSRGGRGEQYF. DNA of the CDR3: TGTGCCACCAGCCGGGGGGGACGGGGCGAGCAGTACTTC.

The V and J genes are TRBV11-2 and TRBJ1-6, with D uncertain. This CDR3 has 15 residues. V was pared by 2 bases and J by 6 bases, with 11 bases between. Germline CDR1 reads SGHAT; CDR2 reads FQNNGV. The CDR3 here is CASSLRGQVNSPLHF. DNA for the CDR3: TGTGCCAGCAGCTTACGGGGTCAAGTTAATTCACCCCTCCACTTT.

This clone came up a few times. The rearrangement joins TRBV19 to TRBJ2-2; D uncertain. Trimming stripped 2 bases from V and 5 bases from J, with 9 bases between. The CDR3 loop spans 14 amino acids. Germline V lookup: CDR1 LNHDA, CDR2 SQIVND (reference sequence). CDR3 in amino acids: CASSIPTETGELFF. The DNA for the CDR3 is TGTGCCAGTAGTATACCGACGGAGACCGGGGAGCTGTTTTTT.

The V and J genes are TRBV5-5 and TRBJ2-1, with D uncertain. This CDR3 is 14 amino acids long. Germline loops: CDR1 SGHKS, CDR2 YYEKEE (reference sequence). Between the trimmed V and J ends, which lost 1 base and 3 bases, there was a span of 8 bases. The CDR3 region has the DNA TGTGCCAGCAGCTTGTATGGCAGCTACAATGAGCAGTTCTTC. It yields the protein CASSLYGSYNEQFF.

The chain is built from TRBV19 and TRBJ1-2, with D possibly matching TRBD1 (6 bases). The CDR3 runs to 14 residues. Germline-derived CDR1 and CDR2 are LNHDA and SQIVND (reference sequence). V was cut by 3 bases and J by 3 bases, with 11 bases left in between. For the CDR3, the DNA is TGTGCCAGTAGTATTTCCGACAGGTACTATGGCTACACCTTC. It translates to CASSISDRYYGYTF.

This chain's CDR3 is CASSDRTGGGEQYF. The CDR3 coding sequence is TGTGCCAGCAGCGATCGGACAGGGGGCGGGGAGCAGTACTTC. The genes are TRBV3-1 (or the pseudogene TRBV3-2) and TRBJ2-7; TRBD1 agrees at 11 bases. The germline V gene encodes CDR1 LGHDT and CDR2 YNNKEL (reference sequence). The CDR3 length is 14 residues. The V and J ends lost 5 bases and 7 bases, in that order; junction bases with no gene match: 7.

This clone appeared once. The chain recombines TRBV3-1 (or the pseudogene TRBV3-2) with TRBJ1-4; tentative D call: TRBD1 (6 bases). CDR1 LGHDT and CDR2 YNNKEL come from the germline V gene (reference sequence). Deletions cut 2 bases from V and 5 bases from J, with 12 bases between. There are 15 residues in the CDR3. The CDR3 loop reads CASSQRQDGNEKLFF. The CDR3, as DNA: TGTGCCAGCAGCCAACGACAGGATGGGAATGAAAAACTGTTTTTT.

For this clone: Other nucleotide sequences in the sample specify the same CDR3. CDR3 in DNA: TGTGCCAGCAGTTCCGGACAGGGTAACACTGAAGCTTTCTTT. This codes for CASSSGQGNTEAFF. The chain has TRBV6-2 or TRBV6-3 and TRBJ1-1; 8 nucleotides line up with TRBD1. Germline CDR1 reads MNHEY; CDR2 reads SVGEGT. J lost 2 bases, V lost 4 bases, and 3 bases had no gene match. CDR3 length equals 14 residues.

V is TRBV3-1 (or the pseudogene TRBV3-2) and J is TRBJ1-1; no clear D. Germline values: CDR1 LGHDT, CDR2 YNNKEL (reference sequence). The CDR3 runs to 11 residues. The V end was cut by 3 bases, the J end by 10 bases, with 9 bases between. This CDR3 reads CASSHGIGAFF. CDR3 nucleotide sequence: TGTGCCAGCAGCCACGGTATCGGAGCTTTCTTT.

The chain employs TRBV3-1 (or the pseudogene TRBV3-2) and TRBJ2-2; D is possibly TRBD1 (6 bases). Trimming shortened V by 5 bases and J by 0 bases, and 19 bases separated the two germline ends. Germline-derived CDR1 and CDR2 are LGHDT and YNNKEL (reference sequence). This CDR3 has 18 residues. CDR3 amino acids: CASSVMGHLTTNTGELFF. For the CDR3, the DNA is TGTGCCAGCAGCGTTATGGGACACCTTACCACGAACACCGGGGAGCTGTTTTTT.

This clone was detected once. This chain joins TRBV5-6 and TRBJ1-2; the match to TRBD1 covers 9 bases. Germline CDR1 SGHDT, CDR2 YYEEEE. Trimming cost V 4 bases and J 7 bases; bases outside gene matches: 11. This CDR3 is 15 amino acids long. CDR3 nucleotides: TGTGCCAGCAGCCCCAGTCTACAGGGGGCGCGTGGCTACACCTTC. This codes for CASSPSLQGARGYTF. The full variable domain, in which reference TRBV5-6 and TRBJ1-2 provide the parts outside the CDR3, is DAGVTQSPTHLIKTRGQQVTLRCSPKSGHDTVSWYQQALGQGPQFIFQYYEEEERQRGNFPDRFSGHQFPNYSSELNVNALLLGDSALYLCASSPSLQGARGYTFGSGTRLTVV.